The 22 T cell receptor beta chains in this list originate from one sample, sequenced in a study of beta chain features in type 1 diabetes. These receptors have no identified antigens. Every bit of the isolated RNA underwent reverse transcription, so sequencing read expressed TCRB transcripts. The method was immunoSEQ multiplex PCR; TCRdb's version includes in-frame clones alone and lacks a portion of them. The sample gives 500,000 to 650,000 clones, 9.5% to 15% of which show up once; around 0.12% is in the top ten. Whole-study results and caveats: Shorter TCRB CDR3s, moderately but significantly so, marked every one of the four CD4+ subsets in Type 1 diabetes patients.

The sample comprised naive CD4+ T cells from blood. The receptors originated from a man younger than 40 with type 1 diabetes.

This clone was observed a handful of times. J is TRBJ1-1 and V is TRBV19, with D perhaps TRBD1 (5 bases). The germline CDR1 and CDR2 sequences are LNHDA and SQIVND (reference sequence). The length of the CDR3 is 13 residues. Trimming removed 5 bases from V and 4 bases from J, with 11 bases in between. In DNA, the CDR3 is TGTGCCAGTAGTGTGACAGAAGGCACTGAAGCTTTCTTT. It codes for CASSVTEGTEAFF.

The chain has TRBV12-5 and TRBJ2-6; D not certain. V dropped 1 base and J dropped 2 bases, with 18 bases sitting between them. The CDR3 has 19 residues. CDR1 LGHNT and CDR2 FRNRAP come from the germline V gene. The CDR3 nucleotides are TGTGCTAGTGGTTTGGATAAGTTTAGTAGGTATCCTGGGGCCAACGTCCTGACTTTC. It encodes CASGLDKFSRYPGANVLTF.

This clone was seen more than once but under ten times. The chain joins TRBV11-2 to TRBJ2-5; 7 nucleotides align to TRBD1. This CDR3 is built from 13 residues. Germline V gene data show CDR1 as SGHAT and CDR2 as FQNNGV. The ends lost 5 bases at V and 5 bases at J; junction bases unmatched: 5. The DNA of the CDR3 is TGTGCCAGCAGCGGAACAGGGGTGGAGACCCAGTACTTC. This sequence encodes CASSGTGVETQYF. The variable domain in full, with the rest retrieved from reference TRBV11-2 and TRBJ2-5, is EAGVAQSPRYKIIEKRQSVAFWCNPISGHATLYWYQQILGQGPKLLIQFQNNGVVDDSQLPKDRFSAERLKGVDSTLKIQPAKLEDSAVYLCASSGTGVETQYFGPGTRLLVL.

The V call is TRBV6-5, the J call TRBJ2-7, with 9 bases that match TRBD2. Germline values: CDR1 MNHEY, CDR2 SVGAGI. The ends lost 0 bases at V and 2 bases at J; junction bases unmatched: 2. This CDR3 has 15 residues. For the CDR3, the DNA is TGTGCCAGCAGTTACTCTAGCGGGGGACCCTACGAGCAGTACTTC. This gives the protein CASSYSSGGPYEQYF.

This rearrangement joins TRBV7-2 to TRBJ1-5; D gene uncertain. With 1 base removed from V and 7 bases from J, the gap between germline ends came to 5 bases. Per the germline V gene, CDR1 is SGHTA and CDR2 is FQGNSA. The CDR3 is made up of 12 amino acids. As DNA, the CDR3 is TGTGCCAGCAGCTTAGAACCCCAGCCCCAGCATTTT. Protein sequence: CASSLEPQPQHF.

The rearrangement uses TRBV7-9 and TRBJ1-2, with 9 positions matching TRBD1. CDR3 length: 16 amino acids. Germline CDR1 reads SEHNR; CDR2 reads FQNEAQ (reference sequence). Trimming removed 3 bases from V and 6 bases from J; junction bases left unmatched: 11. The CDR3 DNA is TGTGCCAGCAGCTTCCCCTCGGGACAGGGTGTCCATGGCTACACCTTC. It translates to CASSFPSGQGVHGYTF.

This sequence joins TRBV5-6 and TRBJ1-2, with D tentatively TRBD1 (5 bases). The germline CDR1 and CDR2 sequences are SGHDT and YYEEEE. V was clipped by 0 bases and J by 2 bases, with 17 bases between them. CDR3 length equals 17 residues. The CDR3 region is CASSLVRGGYRNYGYTF. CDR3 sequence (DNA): TGTGCCAGCAGCTTGGTCCGAGGCGGGTACAGGAACTATGGCTACACCTTC.

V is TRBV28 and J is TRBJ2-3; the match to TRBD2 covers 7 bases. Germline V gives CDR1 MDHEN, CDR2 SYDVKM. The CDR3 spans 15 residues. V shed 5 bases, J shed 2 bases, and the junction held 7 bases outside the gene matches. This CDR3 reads CASSEGRGNTDTQYF. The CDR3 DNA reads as TGTGCCAGCAGTGAGGGGCGGGGGAACACAGATACGCAGTATTTT.

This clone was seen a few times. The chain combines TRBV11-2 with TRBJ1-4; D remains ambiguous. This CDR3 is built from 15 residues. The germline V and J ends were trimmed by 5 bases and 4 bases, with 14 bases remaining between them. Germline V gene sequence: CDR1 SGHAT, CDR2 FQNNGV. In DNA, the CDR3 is TGTGCCAGCAGCCCCGACAACGGGCTTAATGAAAAACTGTTTTTT. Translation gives CASSPDNGLNEKLFF.

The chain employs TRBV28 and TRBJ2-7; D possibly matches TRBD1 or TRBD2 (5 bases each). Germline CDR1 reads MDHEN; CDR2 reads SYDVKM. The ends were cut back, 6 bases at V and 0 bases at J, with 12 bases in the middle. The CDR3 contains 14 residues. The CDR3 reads CASRPGRHSYEQYF. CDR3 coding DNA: TGTGCCAGCAGACCGGGACGGCACTCCTACGAGCAGTACTTC.

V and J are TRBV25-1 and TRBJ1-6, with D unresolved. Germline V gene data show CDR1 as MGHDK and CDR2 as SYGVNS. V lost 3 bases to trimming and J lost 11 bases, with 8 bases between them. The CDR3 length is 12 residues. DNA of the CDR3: TGTGCCAGCAGTGACAGGCGGCCACCCCTCCACTTT. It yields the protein CASSDRRPPLHF.

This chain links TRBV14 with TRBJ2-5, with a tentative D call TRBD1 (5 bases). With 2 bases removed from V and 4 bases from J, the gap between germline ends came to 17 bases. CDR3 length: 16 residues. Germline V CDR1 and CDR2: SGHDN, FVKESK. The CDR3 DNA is TGTGCCAGCAGCCAAATCTGGGGAAATCAGGGAGAGACCCAGTACTTC. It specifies CASSQIWGNQGETQYF.

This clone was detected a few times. DNA for the CDR3: TGTGCCAGCAGTTTAGGGACAGACTATGGCTACACCTTC. Its translation is CASSLGTDYGYTF. This chain uses TRBV25-1 with TRBJ1-2; 7 positions agree with TRBD1. The CDR3 contains 13 residues. J was trimmed by 3 bases and V by 5 bases; bases with no gene match: 3. The germline CDR1 and CDR2 sequences are MGHDK and SYGVNS.

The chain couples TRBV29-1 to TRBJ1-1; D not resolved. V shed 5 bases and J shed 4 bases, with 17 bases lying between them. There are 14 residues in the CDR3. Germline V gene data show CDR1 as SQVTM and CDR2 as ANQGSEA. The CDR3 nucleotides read TGCAGCGTTAGTACAGACCCCCGGGGCACTGAAGCTTTCTTT. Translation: CSVSTDPRGTEAFF.

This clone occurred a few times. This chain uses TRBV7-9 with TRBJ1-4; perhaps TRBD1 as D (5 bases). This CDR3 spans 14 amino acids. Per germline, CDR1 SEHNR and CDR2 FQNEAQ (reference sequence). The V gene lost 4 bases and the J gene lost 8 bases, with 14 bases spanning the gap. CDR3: CASSYRQNGEKLFF. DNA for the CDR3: TGTGCCAGCAGCTACCGACAGAATGGCGAAAAACTGTTTTTT.

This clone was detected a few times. CDR3 DNA sequence: TGTGCCAGCAGCATCGGCTACCGCACCGGGGAGCTGTTTTTT. It translates to CASSIGYRTGELFF. The gene calls are TRBV7-2 and TRBJ2-2; D remains unclear. V lost 5 bases and J lost 4, with 11 bases in between. CDR1 SGHTA and CDR2 FQGNSA come from the germline V gene. This CDR3 is 14 amino acids long.

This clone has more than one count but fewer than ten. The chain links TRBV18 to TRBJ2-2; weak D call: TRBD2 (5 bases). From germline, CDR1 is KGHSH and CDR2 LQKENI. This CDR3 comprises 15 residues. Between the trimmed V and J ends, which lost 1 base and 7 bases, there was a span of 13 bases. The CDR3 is CASSPLAAEGGELFF. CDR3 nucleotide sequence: TGTGCCAGCTCACCACTCGCCGCCGAGGGCGGGGAGCTGTTTTTT.

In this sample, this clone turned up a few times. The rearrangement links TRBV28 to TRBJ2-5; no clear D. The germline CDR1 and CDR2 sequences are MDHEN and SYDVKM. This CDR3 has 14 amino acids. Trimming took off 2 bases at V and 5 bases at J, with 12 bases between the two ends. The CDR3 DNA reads TGTGCCAGCAGTTTAGTTACCTTCGGCGAGACCCAGTACTTC. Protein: CASSLVTFGETQYF. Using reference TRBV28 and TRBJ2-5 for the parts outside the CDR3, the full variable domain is DVKVTQSSRYLVKRTGEKVFLECVQDMDHENMFWYRQDPGLGLRLIYFSYDVKMKEKGDIPEGYSVSREKKERFSLILESASTNQTSMYLCASSLVTFGETQYFGPGTRLLVL.

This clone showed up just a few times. The CDR3 protein is CASSERLAGDQETQYF. The CDR3 DNA sequence: TGTGCCAGCAGCGAGCGACTAGCGGGGGACCAAGAGACCCAGTACTTC. V is TRBV21-1 and J is TRBJ2-5; the table's D call, TRBD2, has no DNA check behind it. TRBV21-1 is shown as a pseudogene. This CDR3 contains 16 residues.

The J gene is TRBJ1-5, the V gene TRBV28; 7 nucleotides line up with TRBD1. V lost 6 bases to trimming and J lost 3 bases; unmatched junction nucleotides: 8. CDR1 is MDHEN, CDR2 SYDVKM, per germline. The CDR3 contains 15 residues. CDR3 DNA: TGTGCCAGCAGCCCGGGACAGCGATTCAATCAGCCCCAGCATTTT. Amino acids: CASSPGQRFNQPQHF.

The chain's CDR3 is CASRELQNTGELFF. CDR3 in DNA: TGTGCCAGCAGGGAACTACAGAACACCGGGGAGCTGTTTTTT. The rearrangement joins TRBV6-6 to TRBJ2-2; D is unresolved. Trimming took 6 bases from V and 1 from J, leaving 9 bases between them. There are 14 residues in the CDR3. Germline values: CDR1 MNHNY, CDR2 SVGAGI (reference sequence).

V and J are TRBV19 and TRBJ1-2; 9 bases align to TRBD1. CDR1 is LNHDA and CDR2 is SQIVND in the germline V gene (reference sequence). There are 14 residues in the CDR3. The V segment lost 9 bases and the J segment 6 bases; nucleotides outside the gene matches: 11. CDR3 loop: CASQRTGTGHGYTF. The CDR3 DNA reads TGTGCCAGCCAAAGGACGGGGACAGGGCATGGCTACACCTTC.